This is a list of T cell receptor beta chains from one sample in a study of neurological immune-mediated disorders. TCRdb passed the 5' RACE reads through MiXCR, listing each CDR3 protein once. The table records approximately 48,000 distinct CDR3 sequences, approximately 10% of them present only once. The sample taken for sequencing was PBMCs. The receptors here all came from a man between 65 and 80 years old with HTLV-1-associated myelopathy (HAM/TSP). The CDR3 runs from the conserved cysteine through the conserved F or W. Fields, in order: CDR3 DNA, CDR3 protein, D gene, clone size, V gene, J gene. A D gene is named only where the DNA matches it firmly. The size of a clone is reported for some rows only, either as once, few or many, or as a class for expanded clones.

CDR3nt: TGTGCCACCAGTGCCGTCAAAAAAGGACCCTCCTACAATGAGCAGTTCTTC
CDR3aa: CATSAVKKGPSYNEQFF
d_gene: NA
abundance: NA
v_gene: TRBV24-1
j_gene: TRBJ2-1

CDR3nt: TGTGCCACCAAGGCCGGATACACCGGGGAGCTGTTTTTT
CDR3aa: CATKAGYTGELFF
d_gene: NA
abundance: NA
v_gene: TRBV24-1
j_gene: TRBJ2-2

CDR3nt: TGTGCCAGCAGCGGACAGGGGATCGGTGGCTACACCTTC
CDR3aa: CASSGQGIGGYTF
d_gene: TRBD1
abundance: NA
v_gene: TRBV28
j_gene: TRBJ1-2

CDR3nt: TGCAGTGCTAGAGATCCAGGGCCGAATGAGCAGTTCTTC
CDR3aa: CSARDPGPNEQFF
d_gene: NA
abundance: many
v_gene: TRBV20-1
j_gene: TRBJ2-1

CDR3nt: TGTGCCAGCAGCTGGGGCAGGGGATTTAGGCCGTCGTCCAATGAGCAGTTCTTC
CDR3aa: CASSWGRGFRPSSNEQFF
d_gene: NA
abundance: many
v_gene: TRBV5-6
j_gene: TRBJ2-1

CDR3nt: TGCAGTGCTAGAGTCGGACTAGCGCGGAGCGGCGAGCAGTACTTC
CDR3aa: CSARVGLARSGEQYF
d_gene: TRBD2
abundance: many
v_gene: TRBV20-1
j_gene: TRBJ2-7

CDR3nt: TGTGCCAGCAGACCAACAGGGCCCGGGGAGCTGTTTTTT
CDR3aa: CASRPTGPGELFF
d_gene: NA
abundance: few
v_gene: TRBV7-6
j_gene: TRBJ2-2

CDR3nt: TGTGCCAGCAGCTTAGGATGGGGCGAGCAGTACTTC
CDR3aa: CASSLGWGEQYF
d_gene: NA
abundance: many
v_gene: TRBV7-9
j_gene: TRBJ2-7

CDR3nt: TGTGCCAGCAGCTTAGTAGCCTTCGTAGGGGAGACCCAGTACTTC
CDR3aa: CASSLVAFVGETQYF
d_gene: NA
abundance: many
v_gene: TRBV7-2
j_gene: TRBJ2-5

CDR3nt: TGTGCCAGCCGTTATAGCAATCAGCCCCAGCATTTT
CDR3aa: CASRYSNQPQHF
d_gene: NA
abundance: many
v_gene: TRBV4-2
j_gene: TRBJ1-5

CDR3nt: TGCGCCAGCAGCTTTCGGACTAGCGGGAGAGCCGGGGAGCTGTTTTTT
CDR3aa: CASSFRTSGRAGELFF
d_gene: TRBD2
abundance: medium-sized
v_gene: TRBV5-1
j_gene: TRBJ2-2

CDR3nt: TGTGCCAGCAGTTTATCGGCCCTATCCGAGCAGTACTTC
CDR3aa: CASSLSALSEQYF
d_gene: NA
abundance: many
v_gene: TRBV27
j_gene: TRBJ2-7

CDR3nt: TGCGCCAGCAGCTTGGAGGCCCGGAACACTGAAGCTTTCTTT
CDR3aa: CASSLEARNTEAFF
d_gene: NA
abundance: many
v_gene: TRBV5-1
j_gene: TRBJ1-1

CDR3nt: TGTGCCAGCGGTGCGCGAGAGACCCAGTACTTC
CDR3aa: CASGARETQYF
d_gene: NA
abundance: many
v_gene: TRBV28
j_gene: TRBJ2-5

CDR3nt: TGTGCCAGCAGCTTAAGTGGGGCCAAGGGTAACAATGAGCAGTTCTTC
CDR3aa: CASSLSGAKGNNEQFF
d_gene: NA
abundance: few
v_gene: TRBV11-3
j_gene: TRBJ2-1

CDR3nt: TGTGCCAGCAGTTACAGACAGGACTCCTACGAGCAGTACTTC
CDR3aa: CASSYRQDSYEQYF
d_gene: NA
abundance: NA
v_gene: TRBV6-2/TRBV6-3
j_gene: TRBJ2-7

CDR3nt: TGTGCCAGCACCTTGCCCCCTTGGGATACGCAGTATTTT
CDR3aa: CASTLPPWDTQYF
d_gene: NA
abundance: large
v_gene: TRBV7-8
j_gene: TRBJ2-3

CDR3nt: TGTGCCAGCAGCTTAGGGGGGACTTTTACCGGGGAGCTGTTTTTT
CDR3aa: CASSLGGTFTGELFF
d_gene: NA
abundance: many
v_gene: TRBV7-6
j_gene: TRBJ2-2

CDR3nt: TGCGCCAGCTCTCCGGGGGGAGGTTCGGAGACCCAGTACTTC
CDR3aa: CASSPGGGSETQYF
d_gene: TRBD2
abundance: many
v_gene: TRBV5-1
j_gene: TRBJ2-5

CDR3nt: TGCAGTGCTAGCTCGGTCTATGGCTACACCTTC
CDR3aa: CSASSVYGYTF
d_gene: NA
abundance: many
v_gene: TRBV20-1
j_gene: TRBJ1-2

CDR3nt: TGTGCCAGCAGCTTATTATCAGAGACCCAGTACTTC
CDR3aa: CASSLLSETQYF
d_gene: NA
abundance: many
v_gene: TRBV7-9
j_gene: TRBJ2-5

CDR3nt: TGTGCCAGCAGCTTCGATTCCCGTGGGGTCCAGTACTTC
CDR3aa: CASSFDSRGVQYF
d_gene: NA
abundance: many
v_gene: TRBV7-6
j_gene: TRBJ2-5

CDR3nt: TGTGCCAGCAGCCCCGGTTGGGCCGAGAGCTCCTACGAGCAGTACTTC
CDR3aa: CASSPGWAESSYEQYF
d_gene: NA
abundance: NA
v_gene: TRBV5-6
j_gene: TRBJ2-7

CDR3nt: TGTGCCAGCTCGAAAAGGGACAAGGAAGGCTCTCCCTACACCTTC
CDR3aa: CASSKRDKEGSPYTF
d_gene: NA
abundance: many
v_gene: TRBV18
j_gene: TRBJ1-2

CDR3nt: TGTGCCAGCGGGAGAACTGGGGTGGGGTACGAGCAGTACTTC
CDR3aa: CASGRTGVGYEQYF
d_gene: NA
abundance: many
v_gene: TRBV7-2
j_gene: TRBJ2-7

CDR3nt: TGTGCCAGCAGTTACTCCCGAACCGGGGAGCTGTTTTTT
CDR3aa: CASSYSRTGELFF
d_gene: NA
abundance: many
v_gene: TRBV6-5
j_gene: TRBJ2-2

CDR3nt: TGCGCCAGCAGCCCTATAGCGGGAGAAGGAAGGGTCTACGAGCAGTACTTC
CDR3aa: CASSPIAGEGRVYEQYF
d_gene: TRBD2
abundance: many
v_gene: TRBV5-1
j_gene: TRBJ2-7

CDR3nt: TGTGCCAGCAGCTTGGGACAGAATCAGCCCCAGCATTTT
CDR3aa: CASSLGQNQPQHF
d_gene: TRBD1
abundance: many
v_gene: TRBV7-2
j_gene: TRBJ1-5

CDR3nt: TGTGCCAGCAGCCCAGCCGGACTAGCTGTGGGTGAGCAGTACTTC
CDR3aa: CASSPAGLAVGEQYF
d_gene: TRBD2
abundance: many
v_gene: TRBV7-9
j_gene: TRBJ2-7

CDR3nt: TGTGCCAGCAGCTTTCTAGCGGGAGGTGATTACGAGCAGTACTTC
CDR3aa: CASSFLAGGDYEQYF
d_gene: TRBD2
abundance: many
v_gene: TRBV7-2
j_gene: TRBJ2-7

CDR3nt: TGTGCCAGCAGGACAGCGGGAGGAGGTTTGGATGAGCAGTTCTTC
CDR3aa: CASRTAGGGLDEQFF
d_gene: TRBD2
abundance: many
v_gene: TRBV28
j_gene: TRBJ2-1

CDR3nt: TGTGCCAGCAGCTACGGGCAAGACTACAATGAGCAGTTCTTC
CDR3aa: CASSYGQDYNEQFF
d_gene: NA
abundance: many
v_gene: TRBV7-3
j_gene: TRBJ2-1

CDR3nt: TGTGCCACCAGTGATTTTAAGACAGGGGGACGACAGTTCTTC
CDR3aa: CATSDFKTGGRQFF
d_gene: TRBD1
abundance: many
v_gene: TRBV24-1
j_gene: TRBJ2-1